This T cell receptor beta chain was identified during a study of T-cell reconstitution after alpha-beta-depleted transplantation in children. The CDR3 is 15 residues long. V was pared by 5 bases and J by 0 bases, with 14 bases between. Unique molecular identifiers were built into the TCRbeta library. In TCRdb, the PCR reads were re-called with MiXCR into one record per CDR3 protein. The sample lists a few hundred thousand distinct CDR3 sequences, around 10% occurring once. Material: PBMCs from the stem cell graft donor, obtained from the stem cell graft. The chain recombines TRBV12-3 or TRBV12-4 with TRBJ2-7; D is uncertain. This TCR derives from a human donor who donated a stem cell graft to a child with acute lymphoblastic leukemia. The chain's CDR3 is CASSATEIGSYEQYF. CDR3 in DNA: TGTGCCAGCAGTGCGACGGAAATTGGCTCCTACGAGCAGTACTTC.